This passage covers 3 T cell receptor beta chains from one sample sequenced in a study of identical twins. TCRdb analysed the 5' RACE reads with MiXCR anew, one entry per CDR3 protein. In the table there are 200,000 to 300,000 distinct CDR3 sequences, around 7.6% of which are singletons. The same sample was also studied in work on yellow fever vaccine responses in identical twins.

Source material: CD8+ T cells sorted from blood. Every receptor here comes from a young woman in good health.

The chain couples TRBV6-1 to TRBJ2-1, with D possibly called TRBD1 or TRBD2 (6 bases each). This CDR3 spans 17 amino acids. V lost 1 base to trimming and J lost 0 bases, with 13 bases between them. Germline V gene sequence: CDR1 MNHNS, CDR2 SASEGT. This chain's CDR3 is CASSEEGGLVSYNEQFF. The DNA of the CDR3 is TGTGCCAGCAGTGAAGAGGGGGGACTCGTCTCCTACAATGAGCAGTTCTTC.

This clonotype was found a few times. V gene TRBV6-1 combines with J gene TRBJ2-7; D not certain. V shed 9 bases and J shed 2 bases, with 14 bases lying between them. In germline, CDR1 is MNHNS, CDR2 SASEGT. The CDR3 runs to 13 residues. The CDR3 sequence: CASGNRYPYEQYF. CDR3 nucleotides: TGTGCCAGTGGGAATCGATATCCCTACGAGCAGTACTTC.

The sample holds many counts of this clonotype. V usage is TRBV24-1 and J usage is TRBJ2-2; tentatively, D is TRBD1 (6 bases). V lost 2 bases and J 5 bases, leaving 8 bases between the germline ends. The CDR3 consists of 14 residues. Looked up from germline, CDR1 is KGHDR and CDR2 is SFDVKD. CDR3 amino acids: CATSDSQGTGELFF. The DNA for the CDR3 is TGTGCCACCAGTGATTCACAGGGAACCGGGGAGCTGTTTTTT.